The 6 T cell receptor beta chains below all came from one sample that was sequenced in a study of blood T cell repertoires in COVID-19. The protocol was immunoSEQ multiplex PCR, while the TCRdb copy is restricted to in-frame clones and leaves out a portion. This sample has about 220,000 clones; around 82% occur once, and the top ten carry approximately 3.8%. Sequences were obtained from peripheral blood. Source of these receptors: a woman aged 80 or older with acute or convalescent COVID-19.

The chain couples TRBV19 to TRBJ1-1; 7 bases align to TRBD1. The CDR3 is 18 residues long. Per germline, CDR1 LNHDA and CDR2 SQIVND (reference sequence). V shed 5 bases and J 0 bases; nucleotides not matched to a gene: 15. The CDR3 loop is CASSLRAGTAFMNTEAFF. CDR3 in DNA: TGTGCCAGTAGTCTCCGAGCCGGGACAGCTTTCATGAACACTGAAGCTTTCTTT.

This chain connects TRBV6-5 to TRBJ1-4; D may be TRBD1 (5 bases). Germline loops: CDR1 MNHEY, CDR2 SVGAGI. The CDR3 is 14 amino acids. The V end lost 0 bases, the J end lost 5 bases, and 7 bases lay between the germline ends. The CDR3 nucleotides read TGTGCCAGCAGTTACTCGCAGGGCAATGAAAAACTGTTTTTT. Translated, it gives CASSYSQGNEKLFF.

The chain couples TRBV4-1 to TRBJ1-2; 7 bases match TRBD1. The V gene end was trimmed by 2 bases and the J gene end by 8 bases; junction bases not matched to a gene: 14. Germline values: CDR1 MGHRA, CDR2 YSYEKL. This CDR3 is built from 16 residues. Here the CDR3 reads CASSQLPDRALVGYTF. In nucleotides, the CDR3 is TGCGCCAGCAGCCAACTCCCCGACAGGGCGCTCGTCGGCTACACCTTC.

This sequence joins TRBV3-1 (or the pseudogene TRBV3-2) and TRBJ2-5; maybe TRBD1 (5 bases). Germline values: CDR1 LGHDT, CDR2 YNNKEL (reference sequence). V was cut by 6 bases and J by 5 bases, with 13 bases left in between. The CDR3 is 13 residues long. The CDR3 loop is CASRGDPGETQYF. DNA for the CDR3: TGTGCCAGCAGAGGAGACCCAGGGGAGACCCAGTACTTC.

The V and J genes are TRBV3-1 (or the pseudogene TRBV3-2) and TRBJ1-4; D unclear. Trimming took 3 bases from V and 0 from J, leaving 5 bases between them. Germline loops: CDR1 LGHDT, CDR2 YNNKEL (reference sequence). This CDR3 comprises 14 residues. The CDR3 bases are TGTGCCAGCAGCCACAGTTCAACTAATGAAAAACTGTTTTTT. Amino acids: CASSHSSTNEKLFF.

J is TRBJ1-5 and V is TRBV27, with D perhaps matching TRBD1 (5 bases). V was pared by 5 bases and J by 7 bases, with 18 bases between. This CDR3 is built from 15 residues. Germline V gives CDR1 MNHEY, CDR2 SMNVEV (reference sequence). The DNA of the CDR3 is TGTGCCAGCAGTCCCCTTGGAGGGGATATGCAGCCCCAGCATTTT. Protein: CASSPLGGDMQPQHF.